The 23 T cell receptor beta chains presented below share a single source sample, sequenced in a study of shared clonotypes between healthy human individuals (dated by TCRdb to about 2020). The method behind the library was the immunoSEQ multiplex PCR assay. In its TCRdb copy, this immuneACCESS table keeps in-frame sequences only and misses some clones. Where compared with another copy, unresolved V genes explain less than half of these, and the others have no known cause. Present in this sample are approximately 1.4 million clones, 95% to 99% of which were seen just once. The top ten clonotypes cover roughly 0.45% of the sample. Sample: naive CD4+ T cells sorted from blood. The cell subset or site label, read with the paper, signifies: CD45RA+ positively selected. The receptor source for this set is a man younger than 40 in good health.

This chain joins TRBV6-5 and TRBJ2-1; D uncertain. The V and J ends lost 2 bases and 0 bases respectively, with 8 bases between them. Looked up from germline, CDR1 is MNHEY and CDR2 is SVGAGI. The CDR3 totals 15 residues. CDR3 in amino acids: CASSYLESSYNEQFF. Here the CDR3 DNA reads TGTGCCAGCAGTTACCTCGAGAGCTCCTACAATGAGCAGTTCTTC.

The V call is TRBV19, the J call TRBJ1-2; the match to TRBD1 covers 7 bases. V lost 4 bases to trimming and J lost 7 bases; unmatched junction nucleotides: 12. There are 15 residues in the CDR3. Per the germline V gene, CDR1 is LNHDA and CDR2 is SQIVND (reference sequence). The CDR3 loop is CASSKIDRASFGYTF. The CDR3 DNA follows: TGTGCCAGTAGTAAGATTGACAGGGCGTCTTTTGGCTACACCTTC. Based on the CDR3 plus reference TRBV19 and TRBJ1-2, the full variable domain is DGGITQSPKYLFRKEGQNVTLSCEQNLNHDAMYWYRQDPGQGLRLIYYSQIVNDFQKGDIAEGYSVSREKKESFPLTVTSAQKNPTAFYLCASSKIDRASFGYTFGSGTRLTVV.

The rearrangement links TRBV7-8 to TRBJ2-5, with 11 bases identical to TRBD2. With 5 bases clipped from V and 5 bases from J, the junction kept 4 bases outside the gene matches. CDR1 is SGHVS and CDR2 is FQNEAQ in the germline V gene. This CDR3 region has 14 residues. CDR3 sequence reads: CASSQVAGGETQYF. The CDR3 DNA is TGTGCCAGCAGCCAAGTAGCGGGAGGGGAGACCCAGTACTTC. Complete variable domain (other parts from reference TRBV7-8 and TRBJ2-5): GAGVSQSPRYKVAKRGQDVALRCDPISGHVSLFWYQQALGQGPEFLTYFQNEAQLDKSGLPSDRFFAERPEGSVSTLKIQRTQQEDSAVYLCASSQVAGGETQYFGPGTRLLVL.

The V and J genes are TRBV4-1 and TRBJ2-3; 7 positions match TRBD2. Germline CDR1 MGHRA, CDR2 YSYEKL. J gave up 2 bases and V 1 base, and 3 bases lay outside the gene matches. CDR3 size: 15 residues. The CDR3 DNA reads as TGCGCCAGCAGCCAAGCTAGCGGACTCACAGATACGCAGTATTTT. Its translation is CASSQASGLTDTQYF.

The chain recombines TRBV11-3 with TRBJ2-2; perhaps TRBD2 as D (7 bases). V was clipped by 6 bases and J by 4 bases, with 15 bases between them. Germline V gene data show CDR1 as SGHNT and CDR2 as YENEEA. This CDR3 has 15 amino acids. DNA for the CDR3: TGTGCCAGCAGTTCACGGGGGGCGGTCACCGGGGAGCTGTTTTTT. Encoded protein: CASSSRGAVTGELFF.

The V call is TRBV29-1, the J call TRBJ2-5; possible D gene TRBD2, 5 bases. The CDR3 covers 11 residues. Germline CDR1 SQVTM, CDR2 ANQGSEA. Trimming cost V 6 bases and J 5 bases, with 10 bases left between them. The DNA of the CDR3 is TGCAGCGTACGGGAAATTGAGACCCAGTACTTC. Translation gives CSVREIETQYF.

As for this clone: Other DNA variants within this sample encode the same CDR3. V and J are TRBV6-6 and TRBJ2-7, with TRBD1 matching over 7 bases. CDR1 MNHNY and CDR2 SVGAGI come from the germline V gene (reference sequence). The CDR3 spans 14 residues. The J segment lost 1 base and the V segment lost 5 bases, leaving 5 bases of the junction unmatched. The CDR3 region has the DNA TGTGCCAGCAGTGGGACAGCGTCATCCTACGAGCAGTACTTC. Translated: CASSGTASSYEQYF.

This clone was counted once. The rearrangement uses TRBV18 and TRBJ2-3, with D hard to call. This CDR3 comprises 15 residues. Trimming left V 0 bases short and J 4 bases short, with 11 bases between. Looked up from germline, CDR1 is KGHSH and CDR2 is LQKENI. Here the CDR3 reads CASSPPRVGADTQYF. The CDR3 DNA is TGTGCCAGCTCACCACCTAGGGTCGGCGCAGATACGCAGTATTTT.

The chain recombines TRBV5-1 with TRBJ2-1; TRBD2 matches at 8 bases. The CDR3 is made up of 17 amino acids. The J segment lost 2 bases and the V segment lost 1 base, leaving 8 bases of the junction unmatched. Germline V CDR1 and CDR2: SGHRS, YFSETQ. CDR3 nucleotides: TGCGCCAGCAGCTTGCGGGTCACGGGAGGGACCTACAATGAGCAGTTCTTC. This translates into CASSLRVTGGTYNEQFF.

The J gene is TRBJ2-2, the V gene TRBV28, with D tentatively TRBD1 or TRBD2 (6 bases each). V was trimmed by 2 bases and J by 7 bases, leaving 14 bases between them. This CDR3 contains 15 residues. CDR1 is MDHEN and CDR2 is SYDVKM in the germline V gene. For the CDR3, the DNA is TGTGCCAGCAGTTTAGGGGGGCCATTAGGCGGGGAGCTGTTTTTT. Its protein is CASSLGGPLGGELFF.

This clone was picked up one time. The CDR3 spells CASSSSGGTNTGELFF. CDR3 sequence (DNA): TGTGCCAGCAGCTCTAGCGGGGGAACGAACACCGGGGAGCTGTTTTTT. The rearrangement links TRBV7-9 to TRBJ2-2; 10 bases align to TRBD2. CDR1 SEHNR and CDR2 FQNEAQ come from the germline V gene (reference sequence). This CDR3 is 16 amino acids long. The V gene end was trimmed by 4 bases and the J gene end by 0 bases; junction bases not matched to a gene: 2.

This clone was seen more than once but under ten times. The J gene is TRBJ2-7, the V gene TRBV7-9; 7 nucleotides match TRBD2. V trimming: 5 bases; J trimming: 4 bases; junction bases outside the gene matches: 11. The germline V gene encodes CDR1 SEHNR and CDR2 FQNEAQ (reference sequence). The length of the CDR3 is 15 residues. The CDR3 region has the DNA TGTGCCAGCAGCCCTCGAGCGGGGACCTTGTACGAGCAGTACTTC. Its translation: CASSPRAGTLYEQYF.

The rearrangement uses TRBV9 and TRBJ2-1; 7 bases match TRBD2. The CDR3 loop spans 15 amino acids. CDR1 SGDLS and CDR2 YYNGEE come from the germline V gene. J gave up 0 bases and V 4 bases, and 4 bases lay outside the gene matches. In DNA form, the CDR3 reads TGTGCCAGCAGCCTAGCGGTGATCTCCTACAATGAGCAGTTCTTC. Its protein is CASSLAVISYNEQFF.

This clone was seen only once. The chain has TRBV2 and TRBJ1-2, with D maybe TRBD1 (5 bases). Trimming removed 7 bases at V and 8 bases at J, with 23 bases between. CDR3 size: 15 residues. Germline CDR1 SNHLY, CDR2 FYNNEI. In DNA, the CDR3 is TGTGCCAGCATCCTAGAATCCGCAGGGAGTGGCGGCTACACCTTC. It encodes CASILESAGSGGYTF.

On this clone itself: Other DNA sequences in this specimen translate into the identical CDR3. The chain is built from TRBV9 and TRBJ2-3, with 14 positions matching TRBD2. Germline V lookup: CDR1 SGDLS, CDR2 YYNGEE. The CDR3 totals 16 residues. V trimming: 3 bases; J trimming: 5 bases; junction bases outside the gene matches: 5. As DNA, the CDR3 is TGTGCCAGCAGCGCGACTAGCGGGAGGGGGGGAGATACGCAGTATTTT. Translated: CASSATSGRGGDTQYF.

The CDR3 region is CASSSSGTSTDTQYF. CDR3 nucleotide sequence: TGTGCCAGCAGCTCTAGCGGGACAAGCACAGATACGCAGTATTTT. The V gene is TRBV5-4, the J gene TRBJ2-3, with 9 nucleotides matching TRBD2. The V segment lost 3 bases and the J segment 0 bases; nucleotides outside the gene matches: 2. This CDR3 contains 15 residues. CDR1 SGHNT and CDR2 YYREEE come from the germline V gene (reference sequence).

The V call is TRBV7-9, the J call TRBJ1-5; D remains unclear. The ends were cut back, 5 bases at V and 0 bases at J, with 17 bases in the middle. Per germline, CDR1 SEHNR and CDR2 FQNEAQ (reference sequence). The CDR3 has 17 residues. CDR3 in DNA: TGTGCCAGCAGCGCCCTAGGTGGGGATTATAGCAATCAGCCCCAGCATTTT. This gives the protein CASSALGGDYSNQPQHF.

This rearrangement joins TRBV6-5 to TRBJ2-7, with 7 bases fitting TRBD1. The CDR3 consists of 13 residues. With V trimmed by 6 bases and J by 5 bases, 7 bases remained unmatched. Germline CDR1 reads MNHEY; CDR2 reads SVGAGI. This chain's CDR3 is CASSSQGVHEQYF. CDR3 sequence (DNA): TGTGCCAGCAGCTCGCAGGGGGTCCACGAGCAGTACTTC.

This chain connects TRBV5-1 to TRBJ2-5; D gene uncertain. The germline CDR1 and CDR2 sequences are SGHRS and YFSETQ. This CDR3 contains 14 residues. V was pared by 4 bases and J by 3 bases, with 13 bases between. The CDR3 bases are TGCGCCAGCAGCCACGACATTTTTGAAGAGACCCAGTACTTC. It translates to CASSHDIFEETQYF.

The chain recombines TRBV5-1 with TRBJ2-1; 8 nucleotides align to TRBD2. Germline V gene lookup returns CDR1 SGHRS and CDR2 YFSETQ. The V and J ends lost 0 bases and 2 bases, in that order; junction bases with no gene match: 7. The length of the CDR3 is 17 residues. The CDR3 loop reads CASSLGGSSGPYNEQFF. DNA for the CDR3: TGCGCCAGCAGCTTGGGCGGGTCTAGCGGGCCCTACAATGAGCAGTTCTTC. Based on the CDR3 plus reference TRBV5-1 and TRBJ2-1, the full variable domain is KAGVTQTPRYLIKTRGQQVTLSCSPISGHRSVSWYQQTPGQGLQFLFEYFSETQRNKGNFPGRFSGRQFSNSRSEMNVSTLELGDSALYLCASSLGGSSGPYNEQFFGPGTRLTVL.

This clone was found once. This rearrangement joins TRBV9 to TRBJ2-5; no clear D. CDR1 is SGDLS and CDR2 is YYNGEE in the germline V gene. Between the trimmed V and J ends, which lost 0 bases and 7 bases, there was a span of 10 bases. The CDR3 loop spans 13 amino acids. CDR3 bases: TGTGCCAGCAGCGTAGCTCCCCTGCTGACCCAGTACTTC. Its protein is CASSVAPLLTQYF.

The V gene is TRBV12-5, the J gene TRBJ2-2, with 9 bases lining up with TRBD2. The CDR3 is 17 amino acids. V dropped 6 bases and J dropped 2; count of bases not matched to a gene: 10. CDR1 and CDR2 (germline): LGHNT, FRNRAP. CDR3 in amino acids: CASGQMGLAGNTGELFF. CDR3 bases: TGTGCTAGTGGCCAAATGGGGCTAGCGGGAAACACCGGGGAGCTGTTTTTT. Using reference TRBV12-5 and TRBJ2-2 for the parts outside the CDR3, the full variable domain is DARVTQTPRHKVTEMGQEVTMRCQPILGHNTVFWYRQTMMQGLELLAYFRNRAPLDDSGMPKDRFSAEMPDATLATLKIQPSEPRDSAVYFCASGQMGLAGNTGELFFGEGSRLTVL.

J is TRBJ1-4 and V is TRBV4-2; no definite D call. Germline assignment: CDR1 LGHNA and CDR2 YNFKEQ. Trimming left V 0 bases short and J 7 bases short, with 12 bases between. This CDR3 comprises 15 residues. The CDR3 region has the DNA TGTGCCAGCAGCCAAGAGGGCACGGAGAGTGAAAAACTGTTTTTT. Translating gives CASSQEGTESEKLFF.